This T cell receptor (beta chain) was observed in a study of OX40 agonist ivuxolimab in advanced cancers. General study results and limits: CD4+ T cells averaged fewer expanded clones than CD8+ T cells.

Assay: immunoSEQ multiplex PCR; the TCRdb copy retains only in-frame clones and omits some. The table shows tens of thousands of clones, with around nine tenths occurring only once. A word on this clone: Its antigen is unidentified.

V lost 5 bases and J lost 1, with 8 bases in between. There are 13 residues in the CDR3. CDR1 MNHEY and CDR2 SMNVEV come from the germline V gene (reference sequence). The source was CD4+ or CD8+ T cells sorted from blood, collected in a trial of the OX40 agonist ivuxolimab. The rearrangement links TRBV27 to TRBJ1-1, with D uncertain. This receptor was obtained from an adult with an advanced solid tumor such as melanoma, head and neck, liver or kidney cancer. The chain's CDR3 is CASSGIRNTEAFF. CDR3 nucleotide sequence: TGTGCCAGCAGTGGGATTCGGAACACTGAAGCTTTCTTT.